The entry below gives a single T cell receptor (beta chain) sequence along with its context. What it recognizes is unknown. The data originate from a study of cytomegalovirus exposure and HLA in healthy donors. Broader study findings: High sensitivity and specificity were reportedly achieved when the classifier diagnosed cytomegalovirus status.

Germline CDR1 reads LNHDA; CDR2 reads SQIVND (reference sequence). The V and J ends lost 6 bases and 2 bases, in that order; junction bases with no gene match: 9. The CDR3 length is 15 residues. Vbeta (60) and Jbeta (13) primers were used in the PCR. Sequencing used immunoSEQ multiplex PCR; TCRdb keeps in-frame clones, though not all of them. The sample comprises approximately 160,000 clones, over 65% of which are singletons, and roughly 4.5% rests with the top ten. The TCR comes from a man younger than 35 in good health and CMV-seropositive. V gene TRBV19 combines with J gene TRBJ2-5; 7 bases match TRBD2. The sample was PBMCs. In DNA, the CDR3 is TGTGCCAGTAGGCCGAGGGCGGGGGAGCAAGAGACCCAGTACTTC. Its translation is CASRPRAGEQETQYF.